This T cell receptor beta chain stems from a study of control samples from healthy donors and cancer patients. Sequencing was performed with immunoSEQ multiplex PCR; in TCRdb, only in-frame clones are kept and a portion is missing. The repertoire holds 70,000 to 95,000 clones, roughly 93% seen once, with roughly 1.2% in the top ten. This clone was seen once. This CDR3 has 16 amino acids. Germline trimming cut 4 bases from V and 6 bases from J; bases unmatched to any gene: 10. The germline V gene encodes CDR1 SGHNT and CDR2 YYREEE (reference sequence). The genes are TRBV5-4 and TRBJ1-4; TRBD1 matches at 9 bases. Sequenced material: PBMCs. The receptor's source is a woman in her forties with lung cancer. CDR3 loop: CASSAGPGQGDEKLFF. CDR3 sequence (DNA): TGTGCCAGCAGCGCGGGACCGGGACAGGGAGATGAAAAACTGTTTTTT.